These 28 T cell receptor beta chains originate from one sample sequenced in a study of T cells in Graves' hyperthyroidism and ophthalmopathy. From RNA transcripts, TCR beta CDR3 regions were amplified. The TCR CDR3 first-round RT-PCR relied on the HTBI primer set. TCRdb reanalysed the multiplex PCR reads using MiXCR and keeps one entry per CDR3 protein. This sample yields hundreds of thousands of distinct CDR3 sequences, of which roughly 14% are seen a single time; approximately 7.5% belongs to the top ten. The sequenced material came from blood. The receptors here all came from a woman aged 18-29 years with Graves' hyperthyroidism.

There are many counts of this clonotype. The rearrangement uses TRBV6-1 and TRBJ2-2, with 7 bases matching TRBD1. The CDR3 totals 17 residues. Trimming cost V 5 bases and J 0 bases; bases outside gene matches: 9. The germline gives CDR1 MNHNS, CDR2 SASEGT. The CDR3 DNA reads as TGTGCCAGCAGTTTCCGCCCGGGGACAGCGAACACCGGGGAGCTGTTTTTT. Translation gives CASSFRPGTANTGELFF.

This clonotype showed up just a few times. The CDR3 DNA reads as TGTGCCAGCAGCGGTGACCCCGGGACAGGGGGGCTCGGGCAGTACTTC. Translating it yields CASSGDPGTGGLGQYF. V is TRBV4-2 and J is TRBJ2-7; 11 bases are a match to TRBD1. This CDR3 comprises 16 residues. J lost 9 bases, V lost 5 bases, and 15 bases had no gene match. Germline V CDR1 and CDR2: LGHNA, YNFKEQ.

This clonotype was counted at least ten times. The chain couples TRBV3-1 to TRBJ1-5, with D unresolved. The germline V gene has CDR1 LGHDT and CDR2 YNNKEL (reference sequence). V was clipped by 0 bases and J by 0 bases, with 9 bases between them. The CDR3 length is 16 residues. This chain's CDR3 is CASSQEGTYSNQPQHF. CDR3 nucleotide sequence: TGTGCCAGCAGCCAAGAAGGTACATATAGCAATCAGCCCCAGCATTTT.

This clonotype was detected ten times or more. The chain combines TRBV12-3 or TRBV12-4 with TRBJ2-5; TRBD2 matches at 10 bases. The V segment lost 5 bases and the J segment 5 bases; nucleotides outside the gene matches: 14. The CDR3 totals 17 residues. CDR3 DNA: TGTGCCAGCAGTCTCCGCCTCCAAGCGGGGGGGTGGGAGACCCAGTACTTC. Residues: CASSLRLQAGGWETQYF.

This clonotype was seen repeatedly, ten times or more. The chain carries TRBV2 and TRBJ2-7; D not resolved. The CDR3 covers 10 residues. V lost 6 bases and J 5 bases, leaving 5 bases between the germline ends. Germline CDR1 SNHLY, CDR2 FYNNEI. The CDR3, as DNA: TGTGCCAGCAGCCGGGACGAGCAGTACTTC. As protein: CASSRDEQYF.

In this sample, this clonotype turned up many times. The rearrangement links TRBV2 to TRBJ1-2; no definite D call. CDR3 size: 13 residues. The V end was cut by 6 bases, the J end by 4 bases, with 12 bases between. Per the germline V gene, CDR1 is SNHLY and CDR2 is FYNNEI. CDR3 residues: CASSVGSSYGYTF. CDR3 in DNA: TGTGCCAGCAGCGTTGGGTCGTCCTATGGCTACACCTTC.

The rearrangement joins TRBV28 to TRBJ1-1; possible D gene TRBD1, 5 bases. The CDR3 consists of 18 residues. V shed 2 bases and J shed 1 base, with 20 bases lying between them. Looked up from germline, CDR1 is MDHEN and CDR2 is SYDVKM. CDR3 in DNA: TGTGCCAGCAGTTTAGGTGCCCTTACAGGTCGGGGGAACACTGAAGCTTTCTTT. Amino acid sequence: CASSLGALTGRGNTEAFF.

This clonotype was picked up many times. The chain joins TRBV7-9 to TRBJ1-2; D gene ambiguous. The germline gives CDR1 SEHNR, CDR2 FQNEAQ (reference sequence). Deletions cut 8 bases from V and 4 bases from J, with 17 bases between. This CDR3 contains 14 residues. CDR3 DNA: TGTGCCAGCCGCATGGACCTAACCCTCTATGGCTACACCTTC. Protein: CASRMDLTLYGYTF.

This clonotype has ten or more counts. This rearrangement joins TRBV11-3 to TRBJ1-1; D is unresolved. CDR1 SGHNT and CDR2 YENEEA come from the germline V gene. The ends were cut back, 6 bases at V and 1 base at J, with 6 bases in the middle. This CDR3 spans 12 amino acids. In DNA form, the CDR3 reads TGTGCCAGCAGAAGGGAGAACACTGAAGCTTTCTTT. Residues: CASRRENTEAFF.

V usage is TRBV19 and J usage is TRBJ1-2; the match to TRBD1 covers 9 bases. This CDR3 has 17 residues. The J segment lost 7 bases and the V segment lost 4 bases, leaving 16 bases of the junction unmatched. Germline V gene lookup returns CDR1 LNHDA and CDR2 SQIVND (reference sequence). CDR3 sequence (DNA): TGTGCCAGTAGTAATCGGGACAGGGATTTGACGATAAGTGGCTACACCTTC. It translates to CASSNRDRDLTISGYTF.

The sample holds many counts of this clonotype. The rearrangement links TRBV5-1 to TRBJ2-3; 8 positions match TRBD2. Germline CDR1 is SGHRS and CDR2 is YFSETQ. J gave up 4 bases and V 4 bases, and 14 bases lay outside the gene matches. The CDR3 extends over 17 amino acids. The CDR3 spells CASSVRPAGAVADTQYF. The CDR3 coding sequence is TGCGCCAGCAGCGTCCGCCCAGCGGGGGCCGTGGCAGATACGCAGTATTTT.

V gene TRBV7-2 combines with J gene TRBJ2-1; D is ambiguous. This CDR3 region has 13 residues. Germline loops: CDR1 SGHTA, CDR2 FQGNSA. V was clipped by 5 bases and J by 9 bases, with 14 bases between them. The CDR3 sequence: CASSPAGPIEQFF. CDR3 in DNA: TGTGCCAGCAGCCCAGCCGGACCGATTGAGCAGTTCTTC.

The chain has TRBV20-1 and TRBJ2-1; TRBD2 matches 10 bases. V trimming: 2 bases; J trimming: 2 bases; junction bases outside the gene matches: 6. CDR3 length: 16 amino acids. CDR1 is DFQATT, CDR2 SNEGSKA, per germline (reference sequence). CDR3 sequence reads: CSARKSGRAPYNEQFF. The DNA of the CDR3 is TGCAGTGCTAGAAAAAGCGGGAGGGCCCCCTACAATGAGCAGTTCTTC.

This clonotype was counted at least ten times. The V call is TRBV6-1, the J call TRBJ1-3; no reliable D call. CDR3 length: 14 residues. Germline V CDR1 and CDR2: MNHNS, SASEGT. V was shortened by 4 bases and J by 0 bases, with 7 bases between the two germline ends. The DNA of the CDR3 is TGTGCCAGCAGTGGTCGTACCTCTGGAAACACCATATATTTT. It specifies CASSGRTSGNTIYF.

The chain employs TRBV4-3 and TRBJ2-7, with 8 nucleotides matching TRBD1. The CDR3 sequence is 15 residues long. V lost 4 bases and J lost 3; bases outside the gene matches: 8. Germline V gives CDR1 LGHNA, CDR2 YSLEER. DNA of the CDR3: TGCGCCAGCAGCCCCGGTCCGGGACAGGTCTACGAGCAGTACTTC. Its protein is CASSPGPGQVYEQYF.

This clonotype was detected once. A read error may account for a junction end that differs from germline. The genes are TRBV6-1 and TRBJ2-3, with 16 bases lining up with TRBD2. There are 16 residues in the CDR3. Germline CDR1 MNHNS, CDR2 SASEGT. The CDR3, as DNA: TGTGCCGGCAGTCCGGGACTAGCGGGAGGGTCTTATACGCAGTATTTT. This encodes CAGSPGLAGGSYTQYF.

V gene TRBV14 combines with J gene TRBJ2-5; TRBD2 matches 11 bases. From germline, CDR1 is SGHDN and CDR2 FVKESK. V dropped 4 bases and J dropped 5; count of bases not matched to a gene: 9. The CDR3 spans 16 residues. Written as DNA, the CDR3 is TGTGCCAGCAGCCTCAAGACTAGCGGGATAGAGGAGACCCAGTACTTC. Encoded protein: CASSLKTSGIEETQYF.

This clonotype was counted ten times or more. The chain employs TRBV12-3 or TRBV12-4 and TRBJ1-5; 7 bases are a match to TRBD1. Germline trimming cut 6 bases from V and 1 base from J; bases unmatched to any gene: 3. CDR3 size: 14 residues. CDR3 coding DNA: TGTGCCAGCAGACCGACAGGGAGCAATCAGCCCCAGCATTTT. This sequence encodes CASRPTGSNQPQHF.

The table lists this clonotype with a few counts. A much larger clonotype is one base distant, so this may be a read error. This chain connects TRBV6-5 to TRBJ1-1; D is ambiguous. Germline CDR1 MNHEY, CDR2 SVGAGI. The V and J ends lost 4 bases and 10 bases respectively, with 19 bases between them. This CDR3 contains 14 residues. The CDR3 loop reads CASSSEREESGAFF. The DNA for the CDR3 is TGTGCCAGCAGTTCAGAAAGGGAGGAGTCTGGAGCTTTCTTT.

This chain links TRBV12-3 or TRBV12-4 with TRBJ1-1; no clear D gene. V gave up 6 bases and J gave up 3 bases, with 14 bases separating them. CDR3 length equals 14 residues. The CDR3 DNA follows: TGTGCCAGCAGGATAGGCGGGGATTACACTGAAGCTTTCTTT. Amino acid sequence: CASRIGGDYTEAFF.

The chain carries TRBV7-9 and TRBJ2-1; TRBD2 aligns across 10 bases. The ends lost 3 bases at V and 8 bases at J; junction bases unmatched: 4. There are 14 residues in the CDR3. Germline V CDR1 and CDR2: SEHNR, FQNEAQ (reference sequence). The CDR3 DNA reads TGTGCCAGCAGCTTCAGCGGGGGGGTTGATGAGCAGTTCTTC. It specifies CASSFSGGVDEQFF.

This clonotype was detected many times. The CDR3 region is CATSRVSLGSSYNEQFF. The CDR3 DNA follows: TGTGCCACCAGCAGAGTTAGCCTAGGCAGCTCCTACAATGAGCAGTTCTTC. The genes are TRBV15 and TRBJ2-1; no firm D call. The V and J ends lost 1 base and 0 bases respectively, with 13 bases between them. Germline V lookup: CDR1 LNHNV, CDR2 YYDKDF (reference sequence). The CDR3 is 17 amino acids.

The CDR3 region has the DNA TGCAGTGCTAGAGTACCTCCCGGACTAACCTTCACCTTC. It translates to CSARVPPGLTFTF. The chain couples TRBV20-1 to TRBJ1-2, with D uncertain. Germline CDR1 DFQATT, CDR2 SNEGSKA (reference sequence). This CDR3 spans 13 amino acids. V dropped 1 base and J dropped 13 bases, with 19 bases sitting between them.

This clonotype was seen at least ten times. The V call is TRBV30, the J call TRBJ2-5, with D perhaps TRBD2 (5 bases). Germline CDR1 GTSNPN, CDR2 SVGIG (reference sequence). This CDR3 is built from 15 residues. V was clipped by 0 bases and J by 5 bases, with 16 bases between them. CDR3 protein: CAWSVGGSQRETQYF. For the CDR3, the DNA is TGTGCCTGGAGTGTAGGCGGCTCCCAGCGGGAGACCCAGTACTTC. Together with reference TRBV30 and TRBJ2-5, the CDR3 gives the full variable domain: SQTIHQWPATLVQPVGSPLSLECTVEGTSNPNLYWYRQAAGRGLQLLFYSVGIGQISSEVPQNLSASRPQDRQFILSSKKLLLSDSGFYLCAWSVGGSQRETQYFGPGTRLLVL.

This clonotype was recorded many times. The CDR3 coding sequence is TGTGCCAGCAGCTTCGGAGTTCACGAGACCCAGTACTTC. As protein: CASSFGVHETQYF. V is TRBV7-9 and J is TRBJ2-5, with D unresolved. The CDR3 is made up of 13 amino acids. Trimming left V 3 bases short and J 5 bases short, with 10 bases between. Looked up from germline, CDR1 is SEHNR and CDR2 is FQNEAQ (reference sequence).

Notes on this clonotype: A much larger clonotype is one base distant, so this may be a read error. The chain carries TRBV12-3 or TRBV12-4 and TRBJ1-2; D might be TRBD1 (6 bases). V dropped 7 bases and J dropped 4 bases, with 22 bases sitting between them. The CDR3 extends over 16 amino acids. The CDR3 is CASTPGQPRLFYGYTF. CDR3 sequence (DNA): TGTGCCAGCACCCCAGGACAGCCCCGACTATTCTATGGCTACACCTTC.

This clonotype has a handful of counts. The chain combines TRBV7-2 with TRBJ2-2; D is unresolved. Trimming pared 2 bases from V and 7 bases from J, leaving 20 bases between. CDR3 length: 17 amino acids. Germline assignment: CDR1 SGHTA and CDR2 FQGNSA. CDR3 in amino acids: CASSLNTGSIALGELFF. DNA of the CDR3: TGTGCCAGCAGCTTAAACACCGGATCCATCGCACTCGGGGAGCTGTTTTTT.

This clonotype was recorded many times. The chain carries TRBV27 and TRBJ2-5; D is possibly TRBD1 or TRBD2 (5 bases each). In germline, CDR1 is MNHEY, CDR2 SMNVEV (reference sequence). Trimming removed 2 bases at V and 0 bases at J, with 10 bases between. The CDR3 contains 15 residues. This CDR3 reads CASSLRGSYQETQYF. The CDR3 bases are TGTGCCAGCAGTTTACGGGGCAGCTACCAAGAGACCCAGTACTTC.